This entry is about one T cell receptor (beta chain). Its target is unknown. The data were obtained in a study of CD8 T cell repertoires and HIV-1 epitope variants. Study information: Twenty-five autologous and known Gag and Nef epitope variant peptides each stimulated T cells separately. Controls were a CMV, EBV and flu pool, Ebola AY9, and no peptide. Study-wide results and limits: The TAALDMSHF plasma variant had no responses, unlike KF9 (five clonotypes) and HW9 (one).

TCR beta CDR3 was sequenced at survey depth on immunoSEQ. Profiling relied on immunoSEQ multiplex PCR, and the TCRdb table lists in-frame clones only, not all of them. The table lists 4,500 to 6,500 clones, roughly 65% of them singletons, with approximately 40% in the top ten. Trimming took 4 bases from V and 4 from J; bases not matched to a gene: 6. Germline values: CDR1 SGHDT, CDR2 YYEEEE. The CDR3 is 14 residues long. The sequencing sample was made of cultured CD8+ T cells derived from PBMCs. The sequence derives from a male donor with HIV. The V and J genes are TRBV5-6 and TRBJ2-3, with TRBD1 matching over 7 bases. CDR3 residues: CASSPTTGPDTQYF. CDR3 bases: TGTGCCAGCAGCCCAACGACAGGGCCAGATACGCAGTATTTT.